This T cell receptor beta chain comes out of a study of blood T cell repertoires in COVID-19. Across the study: Sites in the United States, Italy and Spain provided acute and convalescent COVID-19 samples. Sample material is recorded as cDNA or gDNA derived from T cells, B-cell-depleted T cells, or PBMCs.

Original analysis: Estimates of nucleated cell counts were drawn from the amplification of reference gene primers. Profiling relied on immunoSEQ multiplex PCR, and the TCRdb table lists in-frame clones only, not all of them. That table supplies the V and J calls and clone size; D and trimming were determined from the DNA. The table records under 300,000 clones, about 86% of them present only once. Trimming stripped 0 bases from V and 6 bases from J, with 14 bases between. The germline V gene encodes CDR1 SGHAT and CDR2 FQNNGV. The CDR3 spans 15 residues. This clonotype was sampled from a man aged 60 to 75 with acute or convalescent COVID-19. The rearrangement links TRBV11-2 to TRBJ1-1, with D unclear. The sample comprised peripheral blood. CDR3 nucleotide sequence: TGTGCCAGCAGCTTAGATCTTACCGGGAGGGCTGAAGCTTTCTTT. Translation gives CASSLDLTGRAEAFF.